The sample holds a few counts of the clone carrying this TCR beta chain. The investigators amplified TCR beta CDR3 regions from RNA transcripts. First-round RT-PCR of the TCR CDR3 relied on the HTBI primer set. Each CDR3 protein gets one entry after TCRdb re-called the multiplex PCR reads with MiXCR. The top ten hold less than 25% of the sample, which has 380,000 or so distinct CDR3 sequences, 13% seen once. The V gene's germline CDR1 is WSHSY and CDR2 SAAADI. V was pared by 3 bases and J by 8 bases, with 10 bases between. The CDR3 is 12 amino acids. This sample was included in a study of T cells in Graves' hyperthyroidism and ophthalmopathy. On the basis of clinical symptoms, serum thyroxine and TRAb, thyroid ultrasound and orbital computed tomography, diagnoses were made.

This TCR was recovered from a man aged 25-45 years with Graves' hyperthyroidism that later progressed to Graves' ophthalmopathy. J is TRBJ1-2 and V is TRBV10-2; a weak D match, TRBD1 (6 bases). Sequencing was performed on blood. The CDR3 nucleotides read TGCGCCAGCAGTGAACAGGGTCAAGGCTACACCTTC. Protein sequence: CASSEQGQGYTF.